This T cell receptor (beta chain) was retrieved from a study of cytomegalovirus exposure and HLA in healthy donors. Trimming took off 0 bases at V and 3 bases at J, with 11 bases between the two ends. Per the germline V gene, CDR1 is SGHRS and CDR2 is YFSETQ. The CDR3 contains 15 residues. The donors were healthy bone marrow donors. General study findings and limits: HLA restriction was apparent for most CMV-associated TCR beta chains in a later analysis. A later analysis reported that several of the most significant clusters appeared to be linked to common viral pathogens, among them Epstein-Barr virus. Reported results showed that the classifier diagnosed cytomegalovirus status with high specificity and sensitivity.

Concerning this clone itself: Its antigen is not known.

The PCR contained 60 Vbeta and 13 Jbeta primers. Measured with immunoSEQ multiplex PCR; TCRdb has only the in-frame clones, and not every one. Its clone listing holds 80,000 or so clones. The TCR comes from a man aged 50-59 years in good health and CMV-seropositive. Specimen: PBMCs. The chain has TRBV5-1 and TRBJ2-3, with a tentative D call TRBD2 (5 bases). Here the CDR3 reads CASSLDTPGTDTQYF. In DNA form, the CDR3 reads TGCGCCAGCAGCTTGGACACCCCGGGGACAGATACGCAGTATTTT.